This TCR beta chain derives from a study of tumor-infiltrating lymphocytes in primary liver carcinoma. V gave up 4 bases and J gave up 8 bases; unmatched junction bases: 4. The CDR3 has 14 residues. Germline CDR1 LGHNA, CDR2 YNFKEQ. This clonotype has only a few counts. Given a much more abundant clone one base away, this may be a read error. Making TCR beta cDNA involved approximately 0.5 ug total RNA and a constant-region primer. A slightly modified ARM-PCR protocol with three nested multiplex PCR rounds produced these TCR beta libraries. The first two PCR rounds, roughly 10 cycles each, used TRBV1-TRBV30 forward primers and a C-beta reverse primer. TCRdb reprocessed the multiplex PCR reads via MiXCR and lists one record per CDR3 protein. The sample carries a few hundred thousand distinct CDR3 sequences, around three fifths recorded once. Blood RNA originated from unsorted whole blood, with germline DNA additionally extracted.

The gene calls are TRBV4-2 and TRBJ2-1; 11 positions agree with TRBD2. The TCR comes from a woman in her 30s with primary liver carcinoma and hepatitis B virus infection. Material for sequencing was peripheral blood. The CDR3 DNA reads TGTGCCAGCAGCCTAGCGGGAGGGGGGGATGAGCAGTTCTTC. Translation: CASSLAGGGDEQFF.